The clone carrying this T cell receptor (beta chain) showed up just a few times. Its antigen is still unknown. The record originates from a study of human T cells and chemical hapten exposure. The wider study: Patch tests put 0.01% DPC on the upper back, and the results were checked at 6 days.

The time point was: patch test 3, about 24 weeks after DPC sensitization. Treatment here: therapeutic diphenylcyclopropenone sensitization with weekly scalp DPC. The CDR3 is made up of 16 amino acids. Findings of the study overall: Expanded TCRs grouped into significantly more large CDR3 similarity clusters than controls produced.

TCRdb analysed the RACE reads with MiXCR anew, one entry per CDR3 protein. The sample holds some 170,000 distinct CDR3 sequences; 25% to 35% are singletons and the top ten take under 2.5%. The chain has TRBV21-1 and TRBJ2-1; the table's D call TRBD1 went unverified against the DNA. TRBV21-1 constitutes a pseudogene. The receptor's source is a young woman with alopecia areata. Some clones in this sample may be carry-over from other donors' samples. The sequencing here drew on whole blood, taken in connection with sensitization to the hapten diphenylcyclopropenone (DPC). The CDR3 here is CASSKVGTHYYNEQFF. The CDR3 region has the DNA TGTGCCAGCAGCAAAGTCGGGACGCACTATTACAATGAGCAGTTCTTC.